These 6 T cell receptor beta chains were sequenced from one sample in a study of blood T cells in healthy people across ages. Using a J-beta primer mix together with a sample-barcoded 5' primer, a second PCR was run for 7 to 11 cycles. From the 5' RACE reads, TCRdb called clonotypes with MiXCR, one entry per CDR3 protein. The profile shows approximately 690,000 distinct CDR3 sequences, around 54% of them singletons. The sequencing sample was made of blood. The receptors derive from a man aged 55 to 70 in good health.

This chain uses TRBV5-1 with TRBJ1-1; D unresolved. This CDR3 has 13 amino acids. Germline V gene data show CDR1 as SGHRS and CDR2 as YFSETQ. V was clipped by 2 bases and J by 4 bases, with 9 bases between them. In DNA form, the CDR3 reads TGCGCCAGCAGCTTTAGATTGGGCACTGAAGCTTTCTTT. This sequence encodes CASSFRLGTEAFF.

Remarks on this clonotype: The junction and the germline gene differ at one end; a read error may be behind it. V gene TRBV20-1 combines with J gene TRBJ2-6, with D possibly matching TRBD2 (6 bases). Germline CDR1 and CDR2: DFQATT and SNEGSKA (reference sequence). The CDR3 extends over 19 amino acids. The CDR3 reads CSARDPRGSRDSGANVPTF. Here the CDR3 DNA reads TGCAGTGCTAGAGATCCCCGTGGGTCGAGGGACTCTGGGGCCAACGTCCCGACTTTC.

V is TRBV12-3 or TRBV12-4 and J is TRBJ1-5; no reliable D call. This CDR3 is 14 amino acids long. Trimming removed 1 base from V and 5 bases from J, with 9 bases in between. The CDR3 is CASSLVQAHQPQHF. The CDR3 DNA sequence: TGTGCCAGCAGTTTAGTCCAGGCCCATCAGCCCCAGCATTTT.

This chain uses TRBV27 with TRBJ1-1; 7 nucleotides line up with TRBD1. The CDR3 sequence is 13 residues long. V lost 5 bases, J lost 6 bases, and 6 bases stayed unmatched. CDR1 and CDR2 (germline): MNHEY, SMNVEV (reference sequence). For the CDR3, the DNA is TGTGCCAGCAGTCAACAGGGGTGGGCTGAAGCTTTCTTT. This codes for CASSQQGWAEAFF.

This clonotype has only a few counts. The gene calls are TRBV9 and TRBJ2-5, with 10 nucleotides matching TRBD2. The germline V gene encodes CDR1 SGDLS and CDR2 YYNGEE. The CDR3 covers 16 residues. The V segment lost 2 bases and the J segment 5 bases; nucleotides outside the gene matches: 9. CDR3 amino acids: CASSVGLAGAQETQYF. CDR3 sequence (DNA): TGTGCCAGCAGCGTGGGGCTAGCGGGGGCACAGGAGACCCAGTACTTC.

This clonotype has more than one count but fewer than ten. The CDR3 DNA is TGTGCCAGCAGTTACTCCGGACAGGGCCTACAAGGGCAGTACTTC. It encodes CASSYSGQGLQGQYF. The chain combines TRBV6-5 with TRBJ2-4; 8 nucleotides match TRBD1. J lost 13 bases, V lost 0 bases, and 11 bases had no gene match. CDR3 length: 15 amino acids. The germline gives CDR1 MNHEY, CDR2 SVGAGI.